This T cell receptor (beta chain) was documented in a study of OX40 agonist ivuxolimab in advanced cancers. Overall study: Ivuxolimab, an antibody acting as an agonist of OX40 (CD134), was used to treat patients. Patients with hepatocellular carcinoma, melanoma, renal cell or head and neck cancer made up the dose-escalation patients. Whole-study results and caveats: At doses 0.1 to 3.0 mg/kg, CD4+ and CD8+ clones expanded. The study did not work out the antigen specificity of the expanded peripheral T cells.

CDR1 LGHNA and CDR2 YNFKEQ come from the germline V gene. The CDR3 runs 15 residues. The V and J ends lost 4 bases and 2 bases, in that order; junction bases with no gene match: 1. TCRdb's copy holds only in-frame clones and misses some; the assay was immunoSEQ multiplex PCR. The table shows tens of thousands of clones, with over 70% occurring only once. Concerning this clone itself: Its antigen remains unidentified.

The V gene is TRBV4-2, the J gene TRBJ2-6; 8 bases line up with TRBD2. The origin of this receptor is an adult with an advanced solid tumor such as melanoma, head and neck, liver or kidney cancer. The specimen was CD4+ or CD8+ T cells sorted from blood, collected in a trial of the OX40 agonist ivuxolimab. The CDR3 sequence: CASSLSGAGANVLTF. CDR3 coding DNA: TGTGCCAGCAGCCTTAGCGGGGCTGGGGCCAACGTCCTGACTTTC.